The 10 T cell receptor beta chains below come from one sample, sequenced in a study of metastatic and nonmetastatic thyroid tumors. Every patient underwent thyroid surgery untreated. Using MiXCR, TCRdb reanalyzed the PCR reads. The top ten hold around 48% of the sample, which has thousands of clones, roughly 29% seen once. Sequencing input: adjacent normal tissue. Every receptor here comes from a female donor with papillary thyroid cancer or a benign thyroid nodule (not recorded which). Some clones in this sample may be carry-over from other donors' samples.

The CDR3, as DNA: TGTGCCAGCAGTGAGCTAGCGGGAGGGTACAATGAGCAGTTCTTC. Amino acids: CASSELAGGYNEQFF. The genes are TRBV6-1 and TRBJ2-1; 12 bases agree with TRBD2. The CDR3 runs to 15 residues. V shed 3 bases, J shed 4 bases, and the junction held 1 base outside the gene matches. The germline CDR1 and CDR2 sequences are MNHNS and SASEGT.

This clone was counted a few times. This chain connects TRBV27 to TRBJ1-2; 7 positions match TRBD1. Germline V CDR1 and CDR2: MNHEY, SMNVEV (reference sequence). CDR3 length: 13 residues. The V segment lost 3 bases and the J segment 6 bases; nucleotides outside the gene matches: 4. The CDR3 region is CASSFTGVNGYTF. CDR3 DNA sequence: TGTGCCAGCAGTTTCACAGGGGTGAATGGCTACACCTTC.

Only a few counts were recorded for this clone. The chain couples TRBV24-1 to TRBJ1-2; D may be TRBD1 (5 bases). Germline assignment: CDR1 KGHDR and CDR2 SFDVKD. V was trimmed by 8 bases and J by 4 bases, leaving 25 bases between them. The CDR3 spans 17 residues. DNA of the CDR3: TGTGCCACCAACCAAGCCGAGCGCGGGGGTCCTACCTATGGCTACACCTTC. Encoded protein: CATNQAERGGPTYGYTF.

This clone occurred a few times. The V gene is TRBV6-2 or TRBV6-3, the J gene TRBJ2-7; D is ambiguous. The CDR3 loop spans 13 amino acids. Germline CDR1 reads MNHEY; CDR2 reads SVGEGT. V lost 1 base and J 9 bases, leaving 13 bases between the germline ends. CDR3 DNA: TGTGCCAGCAGTTACTTGGGTGGGTGGCCGCAGTACTTC. Its translation: CASSYLGGWPQYF.

The chain has TRBV20-1 and TRBJ2-7; 13 nucleotides line up with TRBD2. The trim removed 1 base at V and 5 bases at J, leaving 20 bases unmatched. Germline V gives CDR1 DFQATT, CDR2 SNEGSKA (reference sequence). The CDR3 totals 20 residues. The CDR3 here is CSARGLQTRTSGSLVDEQYF. The DNA of the CDR3 is TGCAGTGCTAGAGGTTTACAAACTAGGACTAGCGGGAGCCTCGTCGACGAGCAGTACTTC.

This clone was counted only a few times. V gene TRBV20-1 combines with J gene TRBJ2-7, with D possibly TRBD1 on 5 matching bases. CDR3 length: 13 residues. Deletions cut 3 bases from V and 1 base from J, with 10 bases between. Germline assignment: CDR1 DFQATT and CDR2 SNEGSKA (reference sequence). The CDR3 sequence: CSASPGLSYEQYF. For the CDR3, the DNA is TGCAGTGCTAGCCCAGGGCTATCCTACGAGCAGTACTTC.

Relative to its sample, this clone is large. V is TRBV7-2 and J is TRBJ1-1; D might be TRBD1 (5 bases). Germline CDR1 SGHTA, CDR2 FQGNSA. V was cut by 1 base and J by 5 bases, with 14 bases left in between. The CDR3 sequence is 15 residues long. The DNA of the CDR3 is TGTGCCAGCAGCTTAGAACCCGACAGTAAAACTGAAGCTTTCTTT. Its translation is CASSLEPDSKTEAFF.

The chain joins TRBV2 to TRBJ2-7; 8 bases agree with TRBD1. The CDR3 is 12 residues long. V dropped 4 bases and J dropped 5; count of bases not matched to a gene: 1. CDR1 and CDR2 (germline): SNHLY, FYNNEI. For the CDR3, the DNA is TGTGCCAGCAGTGTGACAGGGGACGAGCAGTACTTC. It translates to CASSVTGDEQYF.

The chain employs TRBV20-1 and TRBJ1-3, with D perhaps TRBD1 (5 bases). This CDR3 is built from 15 residues. V was clipped by 0 bases and J by 0 bases, with 9 bases between them. Germline-derived CDR1 and CDR2 are DFQATT and SNEGSKA (reference sequence). The CDR3 protein is CSARDRGSSGNTIYF. The DNA for the CDR3 is TGCAGTGCTAGAGATCGGGGGAGCTCTGGAAACACCATATATTTT.

The chain combines TRBV11-2 with TRBJ2-7, with TRBD2 as a possible D gene (6 bases). V was trimmed by 2 bases and J by 0 bases, leaving 11 bases between them. CDR3 length: 15 amino acids. CDR1 is SGHAT and CDR2 is FQNNGV in the germline V gene. The CDR3 region is CASSLLAFASYEQYF. The CDR3 bases are TGTGCCAGCAGCTTACTAGCGTTCGCCTCCTACGAGCAGTACTTC. The whole variable domain, remainder taken from reference TRBV11-2 and TRBJ2-7, is EAGVAQSPRYKIIEKRQSVAFWCNPISGHATLYWYQQILGQGPKLLIQFQNNGVVDDSQLPKDRFSAERLKGVDSTLKIQPAKLEDSAVYLCASSLLAFASYEQYFGPGTRLTVT.